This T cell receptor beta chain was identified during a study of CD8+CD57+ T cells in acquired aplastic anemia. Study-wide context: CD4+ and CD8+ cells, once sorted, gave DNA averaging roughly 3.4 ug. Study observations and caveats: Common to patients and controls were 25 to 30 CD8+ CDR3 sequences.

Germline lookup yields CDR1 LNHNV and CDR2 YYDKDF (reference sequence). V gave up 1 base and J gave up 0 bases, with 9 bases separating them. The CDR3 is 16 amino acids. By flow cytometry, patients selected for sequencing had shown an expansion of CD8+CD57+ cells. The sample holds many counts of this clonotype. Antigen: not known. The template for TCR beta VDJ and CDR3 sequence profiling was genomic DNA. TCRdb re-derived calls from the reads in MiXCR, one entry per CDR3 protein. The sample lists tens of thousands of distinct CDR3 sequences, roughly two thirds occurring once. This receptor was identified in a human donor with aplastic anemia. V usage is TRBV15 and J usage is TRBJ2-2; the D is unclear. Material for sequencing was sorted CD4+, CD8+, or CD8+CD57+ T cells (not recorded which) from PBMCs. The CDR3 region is CATSRGHRPNTGELFF. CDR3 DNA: TGTGCCACCAGCAGAGGTCACAGACCGAACACCGGGGAGCTGTTTTTT.